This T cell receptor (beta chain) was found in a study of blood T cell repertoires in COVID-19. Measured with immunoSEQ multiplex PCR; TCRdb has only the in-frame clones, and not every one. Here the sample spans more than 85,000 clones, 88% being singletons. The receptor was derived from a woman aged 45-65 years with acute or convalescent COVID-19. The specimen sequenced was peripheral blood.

CDR3 sequence reads: CASSIISTSGRGSYEQYF. CDR3 nucleotide sequence: TGTGCCAGTAGTATTATCTCGACTAGCGGGAGAGGCTCCTACGAGCAGTACTTC. The chain employs TRBV19 and TRBJ2-7; 12 nucleotides match TRBD2. The CDR3 is 18 residues long. V shed 3 bases, J shed 0 bases, and the junction held 9 bases outside the gene matches. Per germline, CDR1 LNHDA and CDR2 SQIVND (reference sequence).